The clone carrying this T cell receptor (beta chain) was seen once. What it recognizes is unknown. Researchers ran the PCR with 60 Vbeta and 13 Jbeta primers. Per the study methods: Approximately 80 million unique TCR beta chains, around 11 million of them shared, were counted by a later analysis. Produced via immunoSEQ multiplex PCR; TCRdb's table is partial and in-frame only. V and J calls and clone size are those listed in that table; D and trimming were worked out from the DNA. This sample has fewer than 250,000 clones, with over 80% found just once. This specimen belongs to a study of cytomegalovirus exposure and HLA in healthy donors. Findings and limits, study-wide: Accurate prediction of HLA-A and HLA-B alleles (for most subjects) was reportedly achieved from TCR beta sequences. In a later analysis, TCR association rates varied by HLA locus: DRB1 most, HLA-C fewest.

The CDR3 runs 15 residues. J lost 0 bases, V lost 4 bases, and 2 bases had no gene match. Germline CDR1 and CDR2: MNHNS and SASEGT. Material for sequencing was PBMCs. This sequence originates from a boy aged 2 to 9 in good health and CMV-seronegative. The rearrangement uses TRBV6-1 and TRBJ1-2; 10 nucleotides line up with TRBD1. CDR3 region: CASSVGTGANYGYTF. The DNA of the CDR3 is TGTGCCAGCAGTGTAGGGACAGGGGCTAACTATGGCTACACCTTC.